A selection of T cell receptor beta chains follows, all from one sample in a study of blood T cell repertoires in COVID-19. TCRdb keeps only in-frame clones here, not all; method: immunoSEQ multiplex PCR. The data contain tens of thousands of clones, around 75% of them singletons. Sequencing input: peripheral blood. The receptors shown here come from a man at least 80 years old with acute or convalescent COVID-19. Each CDR3 is given with its conserved first and last residue. The D gene is left open where the match is weak. A clone size is listed for some rows: how often the clone was seen (once, few, many), or a class if it is expanded.

abundance: NA; v_gene: TRBV5-1; d_gene: NA; j_gene: TRBJ2-5; CDR3nt: TGCGCCAGCAGCCCTACATCGGGTGTGGAGACCCAGTACTTC; CDR3aa: CASSPTSGVETQYF
abundance: few; v_gene: TRBV19; d_gene: TRBD2; j_gene: TRBJ2-3; CDR3nt: TGTGCCGTTAGCGGGAGGCGGGGCACAGATACGCAGTATTTT; CDR3aa: CAVSGRRGTDTQYF
abundance: NA; v_gene: TRBV30; d_gene: NA; j_gene: TRBJ2-2; CDR3nt: TGTGCCTGGAGTGGGGGAGAGCGGGTGAACACCGGGGAGCTGTTTTTT; CDR3aa: CAWSGGERVNTGELFF
abundance: NA; v_gene: TRBV7-2; d_gene: NA; j_gene: TRBJ1-2; CDR3nt: TGTGCCAGCAGCTCCTACCCCGAAGGGAGAGGTGGCTACACCTTC; CDR3aa: CASSSYPEGRGGYTF
abundance: NA; v_gene: TRBV30; d_gene: NA; j_gene: TRBJ2-2; CDR3nt: TGTGCCTGGAGTGGGGCCGGGGTTGGCGGGGAGCTGTTTTTT; CDR3aa: CAWSGAGVGGELFF
abundance: NA; v_gene: TRBV18; d_gene: TRBD1; j_gene: TRBJ1-5; CDR3nt: TGTGCCAGCTCACCACCGGGACAGAGCAATCAGCCCCAGCATTTT; CDR3aa: CASSPPGQSNQPQHF
abundance: NA; v_gene: TRBV4-2; d_gene: TRBD2; j_gene: TRBJ2-7; CDR3nt: TGTGCCAGCAGCCAAGATATGGGGGGGTCCTCCTACGAGCAGTACTTC; CDR3aa: CASSQDMGGSSYEQYF
abundance: few; v_gene: TRBV5-1; d_gene: NA; j_gene: TRBJ2-7; CDR3nt: TGCGCCAGCAGCGTAGCAGGGGTGGAGTACGAGCAGTACTTC; CDR3aa: CASSVAGVEYEQYF
abundance: NA; v_gene: TRBV10-3; d_gene: TRBD1; j_gene: TRBJ1-2; CDR3nt: TGTGCCATCAGTCCCGGGACAGGGGGCGCCTACACCTTC; CDR3aa: CAISPGTGGAYTF
abundance: NA; v_gene: TRBV27; d_gene: TRBD1; j_gene: TRBJ1-6; CDR3nt: TGTGCCAGCAGTCCCTTGACAGGGTGGAATTCACCCCTCCACTTT; CDR3aa: CASSPLTGWNSPLHF
abundance: few; v_gene: TRBV13; d_gene: NA; j_gene: TRBJ2-4; CDR3nt: TGTGCCAGCAGCTTGACTAGGGGAAACATTCAGTACTTC; CDR3aa: CASSLTRGNIQYF
abundance: NA; v_gene: TRBV18; d_gene: TRBD2; j_gene: TRBJ2-5; CDR3nt: TGTGCCAGCTCACCTATAGCGGGCCCCGGTGAGACCCAGTACTTC; CDR3aa: CASSPIAGPGETQYF
abundance: many; v_gene: TRBV18; d_gene: NA; j_gene: TRBJ2-5; CDR3nt: TGTGCCAGCTCTCTAATTAGCGGACTCCAAGAGACCCAGTACTTC; CDR3aa: CASSLISGLQETQYF
abundance: NA; v_gene: TRBV27; d_gene: TRBD2; j_gene: TRBJ2-3; CDR3nt: TGTGCCAGCAGCGGGACTAGCGGGTCGACGCAGTATTTT; CDR3aa: CASSGTSGSTQYF
abundance: NA; v_gene: TRBV12-3/TRBV12-4; d_gene: NA; j_gene: TRBJ1-1; CDR3nt: TGTGCCAGCAGTTTAGGTCCGGGCACTGAAGCTTTCTTT; CDR3aa: CASSLGPGTEAFF
abundance: few; v_gene: TRBV28; d_gene: TRBD2; j_gene: TRBJ2-1; CDR3nt: TGTGCCAGCAGGCCGGGACTAGCGGGAAATGAGCAGTTCTTC; CDR3aa: CASRPGLAGNEQFF
abundance: NA; v_gene: TRBV3-1/TRBV3-2; d_gene: TRBD2; j_gene: TRBJ2-7; CDR3nt: TGTGCCAGCAGCCAGCGGGAGGGTGCTTACGAGCAGTACTTC; CDR3aa: CASSQREGAYEQYF
abundance: NA; v_gene: TRBV18; d_gene: TRBD2; j_gene: TRBJ2-7; CDR3nt: TGTGCCAGCTCACCACAGGCTAGCGGGGCCTACGAGCAGTACTTC; CDR3aa: CASSPQASGAYEQYF
abundance: NA; v_gene: TRBV7-8; d_gene: TRBD1; j_gene: TRBJ1-1; CDR3nt: TGTGCCAGCAGCTCCTTAGGACAGGGCGGGAACACTGAAGCTTTCTTT; CDR3aa: CASSSLGQGGNTEAFF
abundance: NA; v_gene: TRBV4-2; d_gene: TRBD2; j_gene: TRBJ2-3; CDR3nt: TGTGCCAGCAGCCCCCGTAGTAGCGGGAGTACAGATACGCAGTATTTT; CDR3aa: CASSPRSSGSTDTQYF